This T cell receptor beta chain was profiled in a study of tumor and adjacent non-tumor tissue in lung cancer. Study information: About 4.17 million productive TCRbeta reads were obtained per sample on average. Study-wide points: Higher tumor TCR diversity was associated with shorter survival. Tumor tissue had significantly higher TCR diversity than normal lung.

This clonotype occurred once. Its antigen is not known. Germline is not matched at one junction end, which may reflect a read error. The CDR3 covers 14 residues. Looked up from germline, CDR1 is MNHNS and CDR2 is SASEGT. No cell sorting was done before RNA was extracted from the tissue. This non-tumor lung sample came from over 3 cm beyond the tumor edge. Between August and November 2014, newly diagnosed, chemotherapy-naive lung cancer patients underwent thoracic surgery in China. A modified ARM-PCR protocol with three rounds of nested PCR amplified TCRbeta. TCRdb recomputed calls from the multiplex PCR reads with MiXCR, one row per CDR3 protein. The sample shows roughly 48,000 distinct CDR3 sequences, under 75% of them seen only once.

The chain employs TRBV6-1 and TRBJ2-7; D not resolved. This receptor was taken from a woman in her seventies with non-small cell lung cancer. Sequenced: distant non-tumor lung tissue. CDR3 nucleotide sequence: TGTGCCAGCACCGCAGGTGGCAACCCCTACGAGCAGTGCTTC. Translated, it gives CASTAGGNPYEQCF.